This is a list of T cell receptor beta chains from one sample in a study of CD8 T cells in ankylosing spondylitis. TCRdb called the 5' RACE reads again in MiXCR, with one record for every CDR3 protein. Here the sample spans around 30,000 distinct CDR3 sequences, less than 6.5% being singletons. The sequenced material came from blood, either unsorted or a sorted T cell fraction (not recorded which). All receptors derive from a female donor with ankylosing spondylitis or in good health (not recorded which). Both conserved end residues are part of each CDR3. Each record gives: clone size, D gene, V gene, CDR3 length, J gene, CDR3 DNA, CDR3 protein. A D gene is named only where the DNA matches it firmly. The size field is filled for only some rows; it gives once, few, many or a size class.

clone size: medium-sized; D gene: -; V gene: TRBV9; CDR3 length: 14; J gene: TRBJ1-1; CDR3 DNA: TGTGCCAGCAGCGTAGCTACAACGTACACTGAAGCTTTCTTT; CDR3 protein: CASSVATTYTEAFF
clone size: many; D gene: -; V gene: TRBV5-1; CDR3 length: 14; J gene: TRBJ2-7; CDR3 DNA: TGCGCCAGCATCTGGATCCGTCCGTGGGACGAGCAGTACTTC; CDR3 protein: CASIWIRPWDEQYF
clone size: -; D gene: TRBD1; V gene: TRBV9; CDR3 length: 14; J gene: TRBJ2-5; CDR3 DNA: TGTGCCAGCAGCACAGGGGCCGGCCAAGAGACCCAGTACTTC; CDR3 protein: CASSTGAGQETQYF
clone size: medium-sized; D gene: TRBD1; V gene: TRBV9; CDR3 length: 14; J gene: TRBJ1-5; CDR3 DNA: TGTGCCAGCAGCACGGGACAGGGCAATCAGCCCCAGCATTTT; CDR3 protein: CASSTGQGNQPQHF
clone size: few; D gene: TRBD2; V gene: TRBV9; CDR3 length: 15; J gene: TRBJ2-7; CDR3 DNA: TGTGCCAGCAGCCCAAGAGCGGGGAAGACCTACGAGCAGTACTTC; CDR3 protein: CASSPRAGKTYEQYF
clone size: many; D gene: TRBD2; V gene: TRBV9; CDR3 length: 15; J gene: TRBJ2-3; CDR3 DNA: TGTGCCAGCAGCGTAACTAGCGGCTTGACAGATACGCAGTATTTT; CDR3 protein: CASSVTSGLTDTQYF
clone size: many; D gene: -; V gene: TRBV9; CDR3 length: 15; J gene: TRBJ1-2; CDR3 DNA: TGTGCCAGCAGCGTTGACCTGGCGTCTCGGGGAGGCTACACCTTC; CDR3 protein: CASSVDLASRGGYTF
clone size: many; D gene: -; V gene: TRBV9; CDR3 length: 16; J gene: TRBJ2-2; CDR3 DNA: TGTGCCAGCAGCGTAGCCCCAGGGGGGTCGAAAGGGGAGCTGTTTTTT; CDR3 protein: CASSVAPGGSKGELFF
clone size: -; D gene: -; V gene: TRBV29-1; CDR3 length: 14; J gene: TRBJ2-7; CDR3 DNA: TGCAGCGGGGCCGGACACTGGATCCCGTACGAGCAGTACTTC; CDR3 protein: CSGAGHWIPYEQYF
clone size: -; D gene: -; V gene: TRBV9; CDR3 length: 13; J gene: TRBJ2-3; CDR3 DNA: TGTGCCAGCAGCCCATCTAGCGCAGATACGCAGTATTTT; CDR3 protein: CASSPSSADTQYF
clone size: medium-sized; D gene: TRBD2; V gene: TRBV9; CDR3 length: 15; J gene: TRBJ2-3; CDR3 DNA: TGTGCCAGCAGCGCCCTGGGGGGGTCCACAGATACGCAGTATTTT; CDR3 protein: CASSALGGSTDTQYF
clone size: -; D gene: -; V gene: TRBV9; CDR3 length: 18; J gene: TRBJ2-3; CDR3 DNA: TGTGCCAGCAGCGTGGGGGCCTCGAGGGCGGGGGGCACAGATACGCAGTATTTT; CDR3 protein: CASSVGASRAGGTDTQYF